The 28 T cell receptor beta chains in this list originate from one sample, sequenced in a study of radiation and T cells in renal cell carcinoma. Libraries were prepared by immunoSEQ multiplex PCR; TCRdb keeps only in-frame clonotypes and omits some of them. The sample shows some 120,000 clones, more than 75% of them seen only once. Documented time point: blood 2 weeks post-SBRT. The treatment denotes: 15 Gy SBRT to primary tumor, nephrectomy 4 weeks later. This sample comprised blood, obtained from a patient whose treatment included radiotherapy and nephrectomy. The source of these receptors is a woman in her 70s with renal cell carcinoma.

This chain uses TRBV5-4 with TRBJ2-1; no definite D call. The V gene's germline CDR1 is SGHNT and CDR2 YYREEE (reference sequence). The V end lost 4 bases, the J end lost 1 base, and 3 bases lay between the germline ends. This CDR3 is 12 amino acids long. The CDR3 DNA sequence: TGTGCCAGCAGCCCGTCCTACAATGAGCAGTTCTTC. It yields the protein CASSPSYNEQFF.

V gene TRBV28 combines with J gene TRBJ1-2; TRBD1 matches 7 bases. The junction had 6 bases not matched to a gene; V was cut back by 5 bases and J by 3 bases. The germline CDR1 and CDR2 sequences are MDHEN and SYDVKM. The CDR3 is 14 residues long. The CDR3 nucleotides are TGTGCCAGCAGTCCCACAGGGGAGGACTATGGCTACACCTTC. This encodes CASSPTGEDYGYTF.

This clone was counted between two and nine times. The rearrangement joins TRBV7-8 to TRBJ1-1; D not resolved. CDR1 and CDR2 (germline): SGHVS, FQNEAQ. V lost 4 bases to trimming and J lost 6 bases, with 9 bases between them. The CDR3 length is 12 residues. The CDR3 loop is CASSSGYSEAFF. Written as DNA, the CDR3 is TGTGCCAGCAGCTCGGGATACTCTGAAGCTTTCTTT. The full variable domain, with the rest looked up from reference TRBV7-8 and TRBJ1-1, is GAGVSQSPRYKVAKRGQDVALRCDPISGHVSLFWYQQALGQGPEFLTYFQNEAQLDKSGLPSDRFFAERPEGSVSTLKIQRTQQEDSAVYLCASSSGYSEAFFGQGTRLTVV.

The V gene is TRBV4-1, the J gene TRBJ1-3, with TRBD1 as a possible D gene (5 bases). Trimming cost V 4 bases and J 0 bases, with 7 bases left between them. Germline CDR1 is MGHRA and CDR2 is YSYEKL. The CDR3 runs 14 residues. DNA for the CDR3: TGCGCCAGCAGCCTGGACAACTCTGGAAACACCATATATTTT. Encoded protein: CASSLDNSGNTIYF.

The chain employs TRBV29-1 and TRBJ2-7, with 8 bases matching TRBD1. From germline, CDR1 is SQVTM and CDR2 ANQGSEA. This CDR3 contains 13 residues. J was trimmed by 2 bases and V by 6 bases; bases with no gene match: 6. The CDR3 bases are TGCAGCGTAGGTCAGGGGGCGGCCTACGAGCAGTACTTC. It translates to CSVGQGAAYEQYF.

The CDR3 DNA sequence: TGTGCCCGGGGGAGCTCTGGAAACACCATATATTTT. Protein sequence: CARGSSGNTIYF. The V call is TRBV30, the J call TRBJ1-3, with a possible D match to TRBD1 (5 bases). The V gene's germline CDR1 is GTSNPN and CDR2 SVGIG (reference sequence). The ends were cut back, 8 bases at V and 0 bases at J, with 8 bases in the middle. This CDR3 has 12 amino acids.

J is TRBJ1-1 and V is TRBV5-1; D is ambiguous. The germline gives CDR1 SGHRS, CDR2 YFSETQ. The V end lost 4 bases, the J end lost 0 bases, and 10 bases lay between the germline ends. The CDR3 is made up of 14 amino acids. Here the CDR3 reads CASSNSGMNTEAFF. CDR3 coding DNA: TGCGCCAGCAGCAACAGTGGGATGAACACTGAAGCTTTCTTT.

This chain uses TRBV5-1 with TRBJ2-3; D ambiguous. The CDR3 extends over 13 amino acids. V was clipped by 2 bases and J by 1 base, with 5 bases between them. In germline, CDR1 is SGHRS, CDR2 YFSETQ. The CDR3 protein is CASSFPGTDTQYF. Here the CDR3 DNA reads TGCGCCAGCAGCTTTCCGGGCACAGATACGCAGTATTTT.

The chain recombines TRBV19 with TRBJ2-5, with a tentative D call TRBD2 (5 bases). Trimming pared 3 bases from V and 4 bases from J, leaving 6 bases between. The CDR3 has 12 amino acids. Germline V gives CDR1 LNHDA, CDR2 SQIVND (reference sequence). This CDR3 reads CASSMEAETQYF. As DNA, the CDR3 is TGTGCCAGTAGTATGGAGGCAGAGACCCAGTACTTC.

The J gene is TRBJ1-1, the V gene TRBV6-5; a weak D match, TRBD1 (5 bases). Per the germline V gene, CDR1 is MNHEY and CDR2 is SVGAGI. V gave up 5 bases and J gave up 11 bases, with 15 bases separating them. The CDR3 has 12 residues. The CDR3 DNA reads TGTGCCAGCAGTGACGGGGGTTGGAACGCTTTCTTT. Amino acids: CASSDGGWNAFF.

This clone showed up just once. CDR3 sequence reads: CASSDLAGEYNEQFF. The CDR3 DNA reads as TGTGCCAGCAGCGACCTAGCGGGGGAATACAATGAGCAGTTCTTC. The V call is TRBV2, the J call TRBJ2-1; TRBD2 agrees at 10 bases. This CDR3 is 15 amino acids long. Germline V gene sequence: CDR1 SNHLY, CDR2 FYNNEI. V trimming: 6 bases; J trimming: 4 bases; junction bases outside the gene matches: 6.

This chain uses TRBV7-9 with TRBJ2-7, with D maybe TRBD2 (7 bases). V lost 5 bases and J 2 bases, leaving 16 bases between the germline ends. CDR3 size: 15 residues. Looked up from germline, CDR1 is SEHNR and CDR2 is FQNEAQ (reference sequence). Here the CDR3 DNA reads TGTGCCAGCAGCCGGATGGGAGGGGGACCCTACGAGCAGTACTTC. Translation gives CASSRMGGGPYEQYF.

This CDR3 reads CASSYGEGRMPEAFF. The CDR3 DNA reads TGTGCCAGCAGTTACGGTGAGGGACGGATGCCTGAAGCTTTCTTT. This chain connects TRBV6-6 to TRBJ1-1, with D tentatively TRBD1 (5 bases). The germline V and J ends were trimmed by 2 bases and 6 bases, with 16 bases remaining between them. The CDR3 has 15 amino acids. From germline, CDR1 is MNHNY and CDR2 SVGAGI (reference sequence).

The rearrangement links TRBV2 to TRBJ1-1, with a weak D call TRBD1 (6 bases). Trimming cost V 11 bases and J 5 bases, with 15 bases left between them. CDR3 length: 12 residues. Looked up from germline, CDR1 is SNHLY and CDR2 is FYNNEI. The chain's CDR3 is CASNKGGTEAFF. The CDR3 region has the DNA TGTGCCTCTAACAAGGGGGGGACTGAAGCTTTCTTT.

The genes are TRBV7-2 and TRBJ2-6; D is ambiguous. Trimming took 0 bases from V and 2 from J, leaving 5 bases between them. The CDR3 spans 15 residues. Germline V gene lookup returns CDR1 SGHTA and CDR2 FQGNSA. The CDR3 bases are TGTGCCAGCAGCTTAGCAGGGACTGGGGCCAACGTCCTGACTTTC. It translates to CASSLAGTGANVLTF.

The chain uses TRBV27 and TRBJ2-7; possibly TRBD1 or TRBD2 for D (5 bases each). V was clipped by 3 bases and J by 3 bases, with 12 bases between them. The CDR3 has 14 residues. Germline V gene data show CDR1 as MNHEY and CDR2 as SMNVEV (reference sequence). As DNA, the CDR3 is TGTGCCAGCAGTTTGTCCGGGGCAGGCTACGAGCAGTACTTC. Encoded protein: CASSLSGAGYEQYF.

V is TRBV19 and J is TRBJ1-1, with 10 nucleotides matching TRBD1. The CDR3 consists of 13 residues. The V gene's germline CDR1 is LNHDA and CDR2 SQIVND (reference sequence). The trim removed 6 bases at V and 5 bases at J, leaving 3 bases unmatched. CDR3 region: CASREDRGTEAFF. CDR3 coding DNA: TGTGCCAGTAGGGAGGACAGGGGGACTGAAGCTTTCTTT.

This clone occurred once. V and J are TRBV11-2 and TRBJ1-4; D might be TRBD1 (6 bases). CDR1 SGHAT and CDR2 FQNNGV come from the germline V gene. The CDR3 loop spans 15 amino acids. Trimming removed 5 bases from V and 6 bases from J, with 16 bases in between. The CDR3 region has the DNA TGTGCCAGCAGCGAGGGGGGGAGCCGATATGAAAAACTGTTTTTT. Translated: CASSEGGSRYEKLFF.

The chain recombines TRBV18 with TRBJ2-1; D ambiguous. V lost 1 base to trimming and J lost 6 bases, with 7 bases between them. Germline values: CDR1 KGHSH, CDR2 LQKENI. The length of the CDR3 is 13 residues. The CDR3 nucleotides are TGTGCCAGCTCACCACAGCTAGTCAATGAGCAGTTCTTC. This encodes CASSPQLVNEQFF.

The V gene is TRBV19, the J gene TRBJ2-1; 8 bases line up with TRBD2. V lost 1 base, J lost 0 bases, and 11 bases stayed unmatched. CDR3 length: 19 residues. Germline CDR1 is LNHDA and CDR2 is SQIVND (reference sequence). The CDR3 loop reads CASSIVGPGGGLSYNEQFF. As DNA, the CDR3 is TGTGCCAGTAGTATAGTAGGCCCAGGCGGGGGGCTCTCCTACAATGAGCAGTTCTTC.

The V gene is TRBV5-6, the J gene TRBJ2-3; D is unresolved. The V gene lost 2 bases and the J gene lost 6 bases, with 7 bases spanning the gap. This CDR3 is 12 amino acids long. Per the germline V gene, CDR1 is SGHDT and CDR2 is YYEEEE. The CDR3 coding sequence is TGTGCCAGCAGCTTAGTAGGGGATACGCAGTATTTT. It translates to CASSLVGDTQYF. The variable domain in full, completed from reference TRBV5-6 and TRBJ2-3, reads DAGVTQSPTHLIKTRGQQVTLRCSPKSGHDTVSWYQQALGQGPQFIFQYYEEEERQRGNFPDRFSGHQFPNYSSELNVNALLLGDSALYLCASSLVGDTQYFGPGTRLTVL.

The V gene is TRBV2, the J gene TRBJ2-5; 11 positions match TRBD2. Trimming at V came to 5 bases and at J to 5 bases, leaving 4 bases not matched to a gene. Germline-derived CDR1 and CDR2 are SNHLY and FYNNEI. This CDR3 has 14 residues. The CDR3 bases are TGTGCCAGCAGTTCTAGCGGGGGGTTTGAGACCCAGTACTTC. Residues: CASSSSGGFETQYF. The complete variable domain, with remaining parts taken from reference TRBV2 and TRBJ2-5, reads EPEVTQTPSHQVTQMGQEVILRCVPISNHLYFYWYRQILGQKVEFLVSFYNNEISEKSEIFDDQFSVERPDGSNFTLKIRSTKLEDSAMYFCASSSSGGFETQYFGPGTRLLVL.

The chain carries TRBV30 and TRBJ2-1, with TRBD2 identical over 9 bases. The length of the CDR3 is 15 residues. CDR1 and CDR2 from the germline V gene are GTSNPN and SVGIG (reference sequence). V gave up 3 bases and J gave up 10 bases; unmatched junction bases: 13. For the CDR3, the DNA is TGTGCCTGGAGCGAGGGGGCTAGCGGGGTTACGGAGCAGTTCTTC. Translating gives CAWSEGASGVTEQFF.

This chain joins TRBV4-2 and TRBJ1-2; perhaps TRBD1 as D (6 bases). CDR3 length equals 14 residues. V lost 0 bases, J lost 7 bases, and 12 bases lay in between. The germline V gene encodes CDR1 LGHNA and CDR2 YNFKEQ. Here the CDR3 reads CASSQEGPRGGYTF. The CDR3 DNA reads as TGTGCCAGCAGCCAAGAGGGACCCAGGGGTGGCTACACCTTC.

This sequence joins TRBV30 and TRBJ2-3, with 10 bases identical to TRBD2. V trimming: 0 bases; J trimming: 3 bases; junction bases outside the gene matches: 0. This CDR3 comprises 14 residues. Germline V CDR1 and CDR2: GTSNPN, SVGIG (reference sequence). In nucleotides, the CDR3 is TGTGCCTGGAGTGTACTAGCGGGAACAGATACGCAGTATTTT. Translation gives CAWSVLAGTDTQYF.

The rearrangement joins TRBV4-1 to TRBJ1-2; D is unclear. Trimming removed 0 bases at V and 4 bases at J, with 9 bases between. Germline-derived CDR1 and CDR2 are MGHRA and YSYEKL. This CDR3 comprises 14 residues. The CDR3 protein is CASSQDLQIYGYTF. In nucleotides, the CDR3 is TGCGCCAGCAGCCAAGATCTCCAGATCTATGGCTACACCTTC.

This clone was found once. The rearrangement uses TRBV29-1 and TRBJ2-4; D gene ambiguous. The V end was cut by 6 bases, the J end by 4 bases, with 10 bases between. Germline loops: CDR1 SQVTM, CDR2 ANQGSEA. The CDR3 has 12 amino acids. The CDR3 DNA reads TGCAGCGTAGGAGCCTCAAAAAACATTCAGTACTTC. Its translation: CSVGASKNIQYF.

This clone was seen a single time. J is TRBJ1-1 and V is TRBV6-5; D is unresolved. This CDR3 comprises 14 residues. V dropped 2 bases and J dropped 1 base, with 8 bases sitting between them. The germline V gene encodes CDR1 MNHEY and CDR2 SVGAGI. The CDR3, as DNA: TGTGCCAGCAGTTACAGCCAAAGGAACACTGAAGCTTTCTTT. Translated, it gives CASSYSQRNTEAFF.